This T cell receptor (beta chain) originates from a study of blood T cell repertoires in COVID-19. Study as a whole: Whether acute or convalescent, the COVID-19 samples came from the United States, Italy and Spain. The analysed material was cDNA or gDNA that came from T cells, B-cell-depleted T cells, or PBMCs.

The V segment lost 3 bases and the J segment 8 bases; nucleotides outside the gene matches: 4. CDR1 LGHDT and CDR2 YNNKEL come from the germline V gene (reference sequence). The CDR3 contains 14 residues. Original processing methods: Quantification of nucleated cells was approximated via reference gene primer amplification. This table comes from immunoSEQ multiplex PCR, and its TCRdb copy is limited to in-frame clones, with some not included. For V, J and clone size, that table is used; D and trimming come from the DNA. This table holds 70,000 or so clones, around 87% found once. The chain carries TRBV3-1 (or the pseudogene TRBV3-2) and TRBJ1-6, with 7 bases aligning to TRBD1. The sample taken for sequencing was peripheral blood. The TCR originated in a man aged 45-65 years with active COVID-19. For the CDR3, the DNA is TGTGCCAGCAGCCAGGGCAGGGGGTATTCACCCCTCCACTTT. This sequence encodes CASSQGRGYSPLHF.